The 11 T cell receptor beta chains below all came from one sample that was sequenced in a study of vaccination effects on CD4 cells after COVID-19. In the ViraFEST assay, antigen-specific CD4+ clonotypes were identified by expansion after peptide-pool stimulation. The culture ran for 10 to 11 days, and then CD4+ T cells were isolated. Negative nucleocapsid antibody tests before and after vaccination confirmed no previous SARS-CoV-2 infection. Their specific antigens are unknown. Data came from immunoSEQ multiplex PCR; TCRdb stores just in-frame clones and leaves some out. The sample consists of just under 75,000 clones, under 85% of them appearing once. The source material was CD4+ T cells from PBMCs cultured with HCoV-NL63 spike peptides, sampled before COVID-19 vaccination. All receptors come from a human donor who received a COVID-19 vaccine.

The genes are TRBV25-1 and TRBJ2-1; TRBD2 aligns across 8 bases. With 1 base clipped from V and 0 bases from J, the junction kept 8 bases outside the gene matches. Germline V CDR1 and CDR2: MGHDK, SYGVNS. The CDR3 runs to 18 residues. This CDR3 reads CASSESAGGRVSYNEQFF. CDR3 in DNA: TGTGCCAGCAGTGAATCGGCGGGGGGCAGAGTCTCCTACAATGAGCAGTTCTTC.

This rearrangement joins TRBV10-2 to TRBJ1-6, with TRBD1 matching 9 bases. This CDR3 has 13 residues. The germline CDR1 and CDR2 sequences are WSHSY and SAAADI. V trimming: 8 bases; J trimming: 4 bases; junction bases outside the gene matches: 0. The CDR3 loop is CASGTGYNSPLHF. For the CDR3, the DNA is TGCGCCAGCGGGACAGGGTATAATTCACCCCTCCACTTT.

This chain joins TRBV5-5 and TRBJ2-7, with D perhaps being TRBD1 or TRBD2 (5 bases each). The CDR3 is made up of 14 amino acids. V lost 6 bases and J 1 base, leaving 14 bases between the germline ends. CDR1 and CDR2 from the germline V gene are SGHKS and YYEKEE (reference sequence). The DNA for the CDR3 is TGTGCCAGCAACCCGACTGGGACGTCCTACGAGCAGTACGTC. Its translation is CASNPTGTSYEQYV.

The table lists this clone with a count of one. This rearrangement joins TRBV19 to TRBJ2-7, with D hard to call. The CDR3 runs 17 residues. Trimming removed 3 bases from V and 0 bases from J, with 18 bases in between. The germline V gene encodes CDR1 LNHDA and CDR2 SQIVND (reference sequence). The CDR3 loop is CASSIRPTARDSYEQYV. Here the CDR3 DNA reads TGTGCCAGTAGTATTCGCCCCACCGCTAGGGACTCCTACGAGCAGTACGTC.

The chain employs TRBV27 and TRBJ2-5; the match to TRBD1 covers 7 bases. The CDR3 contains 15 residues. Trimming took 2 bases from V and 1 from J; bases not matched to a gene: 4. The germline gives CDR1 MNHEY, CDR2 SMNVEV (reference sequence). CDR3 sequence reads: CASSLRQGFQETQYF. The CDR3 DNA sequence: TGTGCCAGCAGTTTACGACAGGGTTTCCAAGAGACCCAGTACTTC.

The chain couples TRBV7-2 to TRBJ1-2, with TRBD1 matching over 7 bases. V was clipped by 4 bases and J by 4 bases; unmatched bases: 3. The CDR3 spans 13 residues. Germline CDR1 SGHTA, CDR2 FQGNSA. CDR3 amino acids: CASSSTGTYGYTF. The CDR3 DNA is TGTGCCAGCAGCTCGACAGGGACCTATGGCTACACCTTC.

This chain links TRBV20-1 with TRBJ1-5; unclear D gene. Germline loops: CDR1 DFQATT, CDR2 SNEGSKA (reference sequence). V gave up 3 bases and J gave up 8 bases, with 5 bases separating them. The CDR3 runs 10 residues. The CDR3 sequence: CSASFKPQHF. DNA of the CDR3: TGCAGTGCTAGTTTTAAGCCCCAGCATTTT.

This clone appeared a few times. The genes are TRBV27 and TRBJ2-2, with 7 bases lining up with TRBD2. The germline gives CDR1 MNHEY, CDR2 SMNVEV (reference sequence). The V segment lost 5 bases and the J segment 6 bases; nucleotides outside the gene matches: 9. The CDR3 covers 15 residues. The CDR3 region is CASSPLLGLAGELFF. Here the CDR3 DNA reads TGTGCCAGCAGTCCCCTCCTTGGACTAGCCGGGGAGCTGTTTTTT.

The J gene is TRBJ1-1, the V gene TRBV5-8, with TRBD1 identical over 8 bases. Germline trimming cut 4 bases from V and 0 bases from J; bases unmatched to any gene: 5. Per germline, CDR1 SGHTS and CDR2 YDEGEE. This CDR3 comprises 15 residues. This CDR3 is CASSRWTGMNTEAFF. CDR3 DNA: TGTGCCAGCAGCCGGTGGACAGGGATGAACACTGAAGCTTTCTTT.

This sequence joins TRBV25-1 and TRBJ1-6; D possibly corresponds to TRBD1 (6 bases). This CDR3 region has 14 residues. Germline CDR1 and CDR2: MGHDK and SYGVNS. With 4 bases removed from V and 4 bases from J, the gap between germline ends came to 8 bases. For the CDR3, the DNA is TGTGCCAGCAGTGGTACAGGGTATAATTCACCCCTCCACTTT. It is translated as CASSGTGYNSPLHF.

The V and J genes are TRBV30 and TRBJ2-7; D remains ambiguous. Germline-derived CDR1 and CDR2 are GTSNPN and SVGIG (reference sequence). V lost 6 bases to trimming and J lost 2 bases, with 14 bases between them. This CDR3 region has 13 residues. CDR3 region: CACTRPSTYEQYV. The CDR3 region has the DNA TGTGCCTGCACGCGCCCCTCGACCTACGAGCAGTACGTC.